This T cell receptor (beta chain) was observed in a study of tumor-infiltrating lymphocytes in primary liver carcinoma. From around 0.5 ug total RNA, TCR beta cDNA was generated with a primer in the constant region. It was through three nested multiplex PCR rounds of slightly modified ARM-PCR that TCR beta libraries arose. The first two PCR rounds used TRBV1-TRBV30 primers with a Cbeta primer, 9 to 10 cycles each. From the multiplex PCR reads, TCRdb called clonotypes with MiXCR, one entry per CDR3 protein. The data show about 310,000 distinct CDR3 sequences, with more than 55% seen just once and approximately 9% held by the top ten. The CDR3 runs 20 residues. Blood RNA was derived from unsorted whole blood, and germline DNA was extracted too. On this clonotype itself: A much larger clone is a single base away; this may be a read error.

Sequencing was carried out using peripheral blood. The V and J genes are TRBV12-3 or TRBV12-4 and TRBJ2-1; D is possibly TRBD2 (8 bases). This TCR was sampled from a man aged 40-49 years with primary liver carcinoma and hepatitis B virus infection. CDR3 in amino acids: CAGSPTLGTRDRESYNEQFF. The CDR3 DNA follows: TGTGCCGGCAGTCCAACCCTAGGGACTAGAGACAGGGAATCCTACAATGAGCAGTTCTTC.